Here is one TCR beta chain with its context. There are 16 residues in the CDR3. J lost 0 bases, V lost 6 bases, and 8 bases had no gene match. Germline-derived CDR1 and CDR2 are SEHNR and FQNEAQ (reference sequence). The sample originates from a study of T cell repertoires in aging, cancer and after chemotherapy. Amplification of TCR beta used genomic DNA extracted from peripheral blood. Rearranged V-D-J TRB sequences were amplified with a mixed TRB-A/B primer pool. TCRdb ran MiXCR on the multiplex PCR reads and lists one entry per CDR3 protein. The sample lists about 3,200 distinct CDR3 sequences, about 20% occurring once.

The sequenced sample was blood. The clonotype was recovered from a human donor with a blood cancer. This rearrangement joins TRBV7-9 to TRBJ2-4, with 7 bases lining up with TRBD2. The CDR3 loop is CASSPQRGLAKNIQYF. The CDR3 bases are TGTGCCAGCAGTCCCCAGCGGGGCCTAGCCAAAAACATTCAGTACTTC.